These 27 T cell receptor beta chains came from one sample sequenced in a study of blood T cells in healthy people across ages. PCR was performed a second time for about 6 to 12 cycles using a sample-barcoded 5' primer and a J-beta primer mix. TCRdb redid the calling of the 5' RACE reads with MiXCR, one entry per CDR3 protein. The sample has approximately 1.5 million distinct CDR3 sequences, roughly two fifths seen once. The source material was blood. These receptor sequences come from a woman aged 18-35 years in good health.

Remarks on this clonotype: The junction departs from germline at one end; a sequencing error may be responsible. CDR3 in amino acids: CASSLALAGGPETQYF. The CDR3 DNA follows: TGTGCCAGCAGCTTAGCCTTAGCGGGGGGGCCAGAGACGCAGTATTTT. The chain carries TRBV7-2 and TRBJ2-3; 11 positions match TRBD2. The CDR3 totals 16 residues. CDR1 and CDR2 (germline): SGHTA, FQGNSA.

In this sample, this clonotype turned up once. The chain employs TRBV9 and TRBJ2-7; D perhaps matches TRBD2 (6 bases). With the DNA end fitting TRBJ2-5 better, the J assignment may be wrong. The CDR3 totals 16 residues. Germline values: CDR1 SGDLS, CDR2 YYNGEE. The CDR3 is CASSPGGTAKGETQYF. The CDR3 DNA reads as TGTGCCAGCAGCCCAGGAGGGACTGCCAAGGGGGAGACCCAGTACTTC.

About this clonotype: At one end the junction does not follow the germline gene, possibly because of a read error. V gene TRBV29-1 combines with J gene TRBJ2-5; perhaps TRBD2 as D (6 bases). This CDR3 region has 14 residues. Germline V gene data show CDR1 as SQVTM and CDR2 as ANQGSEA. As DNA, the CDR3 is TGCAGCGCTGAAGGGGATTGGGGACTCAATGAGCAGTACTTC. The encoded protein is CSAEGDWGLNEQYF.

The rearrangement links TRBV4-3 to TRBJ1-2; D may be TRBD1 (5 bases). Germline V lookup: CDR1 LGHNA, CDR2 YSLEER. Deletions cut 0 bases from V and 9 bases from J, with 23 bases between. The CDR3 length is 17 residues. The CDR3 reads CASSQDRGAWGILSYTF. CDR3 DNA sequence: TGCGCCAGCAGCCAAGATCGGGGAGCTTGGGGGATCTTAAGCTACACCTTC.

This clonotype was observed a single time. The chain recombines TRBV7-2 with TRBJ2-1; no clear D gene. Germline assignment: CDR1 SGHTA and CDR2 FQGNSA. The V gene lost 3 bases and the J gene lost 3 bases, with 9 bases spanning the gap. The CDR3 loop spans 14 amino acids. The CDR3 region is CASSFSRIYNEQFF. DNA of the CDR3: TGTGCCAGCAGCTTTAGTCGGATCTACAATGAGCAGTTCTTC.

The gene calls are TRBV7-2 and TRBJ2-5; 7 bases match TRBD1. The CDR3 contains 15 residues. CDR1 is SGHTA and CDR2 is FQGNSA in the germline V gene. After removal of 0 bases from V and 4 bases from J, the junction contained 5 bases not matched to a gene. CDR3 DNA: TGTGCCAGCAGCTTAGCCAGGGGGAAAGGAGAGACCCAGTACTTC. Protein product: CASSLARGKGETQYF.

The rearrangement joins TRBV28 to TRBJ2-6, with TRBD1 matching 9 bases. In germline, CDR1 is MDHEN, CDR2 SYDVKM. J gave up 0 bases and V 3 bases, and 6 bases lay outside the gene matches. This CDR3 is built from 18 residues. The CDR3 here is CASSLWDRETSGANVLTF. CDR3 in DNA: TGTGCCAGCAGTTTGTGGGACAGGGAAACCTCTGGGGCCAACGTCCTGACTTTC.

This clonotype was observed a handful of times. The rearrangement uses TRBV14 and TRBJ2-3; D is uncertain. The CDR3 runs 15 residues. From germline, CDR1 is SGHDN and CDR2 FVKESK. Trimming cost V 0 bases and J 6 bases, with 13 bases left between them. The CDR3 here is CASSQDGPDADTQYF. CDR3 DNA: TGTGCCAGCAGCCAAGATGGGCCTGACGCCGATACGCAGTATTTT.

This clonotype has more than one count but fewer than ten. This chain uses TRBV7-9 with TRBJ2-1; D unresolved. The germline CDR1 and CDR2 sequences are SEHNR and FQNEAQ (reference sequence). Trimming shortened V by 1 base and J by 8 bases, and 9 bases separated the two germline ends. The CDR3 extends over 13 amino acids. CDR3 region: CASSLGPGHEQFF. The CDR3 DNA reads TGTGCCAGCAGCTTAGGACCCGGCCATGAGCAGTTCTTC.

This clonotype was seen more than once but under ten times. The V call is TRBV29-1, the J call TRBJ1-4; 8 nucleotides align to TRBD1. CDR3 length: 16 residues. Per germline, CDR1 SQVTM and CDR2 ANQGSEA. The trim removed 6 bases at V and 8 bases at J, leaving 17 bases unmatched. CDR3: CSVPGQEGSLGEKLFF. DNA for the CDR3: TGCAGCGTCCCGGGACAGGAGGGCTCCCTGGGGGAAAAACTGTTTTTT.

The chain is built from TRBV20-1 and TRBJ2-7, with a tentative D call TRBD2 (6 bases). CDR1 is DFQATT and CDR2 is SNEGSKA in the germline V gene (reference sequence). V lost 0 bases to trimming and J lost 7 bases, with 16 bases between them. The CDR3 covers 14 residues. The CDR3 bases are TGCAGTGCTAGAGATCCCCGAGGAGGGAATGAGCAGTACTTC. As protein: CSARDPRGGNEQYF.

The CDR3 spells CAISELGVPGGNEQFF. CDR3 bases: TGTGCCATCAGTGAGTTGGGGGTTCCTGGGGGCAATGAGCAGTTCTTC. This chain joins TRBV10-3 and TRBJ2-1; D assignment may be TRBD1 or TRBD2 (5 bases each). CDR1 ENHRY and CDR2 SYGVKD come from the germline V gene. The CDR3 is 16 amino acids. V was pared by 1 base and J by 6 bases, with 16 bases between.

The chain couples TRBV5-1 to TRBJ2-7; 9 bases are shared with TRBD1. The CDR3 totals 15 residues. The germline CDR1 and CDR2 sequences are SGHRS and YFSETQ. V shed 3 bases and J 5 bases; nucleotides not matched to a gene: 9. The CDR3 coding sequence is TGCGCCAGCAGCTGGGGGGACAGGGCGGGTGACGAGCAGTACTTC. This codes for CASSWGDRAGDEQYF. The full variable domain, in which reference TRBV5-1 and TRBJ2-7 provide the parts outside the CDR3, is KAGVTQTPRYLIKTRGQQVTLSCSPISGHRSVSWYQQTPGQGLQFLFEYFSETQRNKGNFPGRFSGRQFSNSRSEMNVSTLELGDSALYLCASSWGDRAGDEQYFGPGTRLTVT.

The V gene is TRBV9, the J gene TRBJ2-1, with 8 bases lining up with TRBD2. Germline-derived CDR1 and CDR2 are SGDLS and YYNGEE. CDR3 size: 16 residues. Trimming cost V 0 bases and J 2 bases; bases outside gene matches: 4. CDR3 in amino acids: CASSVGPGGTYNEQFF. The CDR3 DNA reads TGTGCCAGCAGCGTAGGGCCGGGGGGGACCTACAATGAGCAGTTCTTC.

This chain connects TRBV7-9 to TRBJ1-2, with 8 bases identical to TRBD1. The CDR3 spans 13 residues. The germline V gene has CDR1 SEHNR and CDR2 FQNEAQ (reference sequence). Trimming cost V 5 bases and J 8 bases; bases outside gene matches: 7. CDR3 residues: CASSRTGTEGYTF. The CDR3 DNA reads TGTGCCAGCAGCCGGACAGGGACCGAAGGCTACACCTTC.

This CDR3 reads CSARDDYTTYEQYF. The DNA of the CDR3 is TGCAGTGCTAGAGATGACTACACAACCTACGAGCAGTACTTC. This chain joins TRBV20-1 and TRBJ2-7; possible D gene TRBD2, 5 bases. Germline values: CDR1 DFQATT, CDR2 SNEGSKA (reference sequence). The CDR3 runs to 14 residues. Trimming took 0 bases from V and 2 from J, leaving 11 bases between them.

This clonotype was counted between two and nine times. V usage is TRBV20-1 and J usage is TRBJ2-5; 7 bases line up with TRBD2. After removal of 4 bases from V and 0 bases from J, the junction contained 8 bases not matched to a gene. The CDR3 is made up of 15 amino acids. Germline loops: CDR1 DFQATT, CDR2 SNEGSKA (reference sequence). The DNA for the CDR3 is TGCAGTGCTACTAAGAGGCGGGAGAACCAAGAGACCCAGTACTTC. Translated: CSATKRRENQETQYF.

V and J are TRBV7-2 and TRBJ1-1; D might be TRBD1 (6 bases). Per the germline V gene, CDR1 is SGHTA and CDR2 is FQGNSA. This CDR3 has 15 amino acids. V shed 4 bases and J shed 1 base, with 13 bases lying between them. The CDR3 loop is CASSWGRTANTEAFF. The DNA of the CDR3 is TGTGCCAGCAGCTGGGGACGGACAGCGAACACTGAAGCTTTCTTT.

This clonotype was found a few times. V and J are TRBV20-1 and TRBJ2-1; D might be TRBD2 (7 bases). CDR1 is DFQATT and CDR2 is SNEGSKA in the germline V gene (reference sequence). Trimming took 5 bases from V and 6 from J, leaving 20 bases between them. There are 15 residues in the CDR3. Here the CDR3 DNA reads TGCAGTGCTTTGACGGGGGCCCTAGCGGCCAATGAGCAGTTCTTC. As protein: CSALTGALAANEQFF.

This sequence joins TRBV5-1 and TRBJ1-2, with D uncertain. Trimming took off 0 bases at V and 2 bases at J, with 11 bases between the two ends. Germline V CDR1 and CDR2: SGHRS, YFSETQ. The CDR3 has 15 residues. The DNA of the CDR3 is TGCGCCAGCAGCTTGGAGGCGGGGATCAACTATGGCTACACCTTC. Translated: CASSLEAGINYGYTF.

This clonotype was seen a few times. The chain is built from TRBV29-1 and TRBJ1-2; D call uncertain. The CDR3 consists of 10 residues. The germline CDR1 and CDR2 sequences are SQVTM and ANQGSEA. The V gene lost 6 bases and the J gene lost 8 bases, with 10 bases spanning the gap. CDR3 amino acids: CSVAERGYTF. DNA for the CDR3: TGCAGCGTGGCGGAACGGGGCTACACCTTC.

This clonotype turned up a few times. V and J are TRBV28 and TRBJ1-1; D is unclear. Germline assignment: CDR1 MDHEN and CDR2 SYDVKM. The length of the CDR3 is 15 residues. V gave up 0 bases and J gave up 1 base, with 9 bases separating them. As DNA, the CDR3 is TGTGCCAGCAGTTTATGGAGGGTGGGGAACACTGAAGCTTTCTTT. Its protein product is CASSLWRVGNTEAFF.

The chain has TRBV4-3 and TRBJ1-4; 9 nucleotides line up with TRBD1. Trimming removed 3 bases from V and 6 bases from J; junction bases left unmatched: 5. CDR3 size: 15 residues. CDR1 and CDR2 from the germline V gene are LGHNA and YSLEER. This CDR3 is CASSHKQGAYEKLFF. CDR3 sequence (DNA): TGCGCCAGCAGCCACAAACAGGGGGCTTATGAAAAACTGTTTTTT.

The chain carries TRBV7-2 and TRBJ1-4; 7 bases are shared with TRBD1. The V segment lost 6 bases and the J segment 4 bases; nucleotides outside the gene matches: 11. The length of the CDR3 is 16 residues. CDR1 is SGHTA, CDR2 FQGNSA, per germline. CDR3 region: CASRSYGGQHNEKLFF. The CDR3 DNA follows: TGTGCCAGCAGGAGTTATGGGGGACAGCATAATGAAAAACTGTTTTTT.

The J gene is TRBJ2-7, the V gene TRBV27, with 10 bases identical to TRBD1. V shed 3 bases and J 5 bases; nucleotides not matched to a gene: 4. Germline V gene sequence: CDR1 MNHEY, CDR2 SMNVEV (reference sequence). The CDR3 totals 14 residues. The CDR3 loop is CASSFGTGEDEQYF. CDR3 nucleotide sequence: TGTGCCAGCAGTTTCGGGACAGGGGAGGACGAGCAGTACTTC.

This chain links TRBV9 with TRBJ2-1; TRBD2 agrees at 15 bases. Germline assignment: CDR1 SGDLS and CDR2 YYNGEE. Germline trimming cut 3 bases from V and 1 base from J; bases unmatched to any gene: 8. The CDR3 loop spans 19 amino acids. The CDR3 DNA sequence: TGTGCCAGCAGCGCCGACCCGGGACTAGCGGGGGGATCCTACAATGAGCAGTTCTTC. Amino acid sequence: CASSADPGLAGGSYNEQFF.

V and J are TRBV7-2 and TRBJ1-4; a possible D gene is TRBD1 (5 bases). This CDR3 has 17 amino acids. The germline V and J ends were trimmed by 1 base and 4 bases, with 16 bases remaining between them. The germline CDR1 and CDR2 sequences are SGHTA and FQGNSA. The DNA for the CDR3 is TGTGCCAGCAGCTTAGGGGGCGGGCGGGGGTATAATGAAAAACTGTTTTTT. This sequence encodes CASSLGGGRGYNEKLFF.